A selection of T cell receptor beta chains follows, all from one sample in a study of cytomegalovirus exposure and HLA in healthy donors. Using immunoSEQ multiplex PCR, the repertoire was profiled, and TCRdb retains in-frame clones only, with some absent. The repertoire includes over 35,000 clones, over 85% of them detected once, and about 3% sits in the top ten. The sequenced sample consisted of PBMCs. These receptors were collected from a young man in good health and CMV-seronegative. Both conserved end residues are part of each CDR3. The D gene is left open where the match is weak. Where a row states a size, it is once, few, many or the class of an expanded clone; other rows omit it.

clone size	D gene	V gene	J gene	CDR3 protein	CDR3 DNA
-	-	TRBV7-9	TRBJ2-1	CASSPSGPEQFF	TGTGCCAGCAGCCCCTCCGGTCCTGAGCAGTTCTTC
-	TRBD2	TRBV19	TRBJ2-1	CASSWGLAHEQFF	TGTGCCAGTAGTTGGGGACTAGCCCATGAGCAGTTCTTC
-	TRBD1	TRBV6-6	TRBJ1-2	CASSYRQGNYGYTF	TGTGCCAGCAGTTACCGACAGGGGAACTATGGCTACACCTTC
-	-	TRBV29-1	TRBJ2-5	CSHRSGQETQYF	TGCAGTCACCGCTCAGGTCAAGAGACCCAGTACTTC
-	TRBD2	TRBV5-1	TRBJ2-5	CASRRGTSGFQETQYF	TGCGCCAGCAGGCGAGGGACTAGCGGATTCCAAGAGACCCAGTACTTC
-	TRBD2	TRBV9	TRBJ2-1	CASTPAGGWGVIEQFF	TGTGCCAGCACCCCCGCGGGGGGCTGGGGGGTCATTGAGCAGTTCTTC
-	-	TRBV7-7	TRBJ1-3	CASSLGGSGNTIYF	TGTGCTAGCAGCCTCGGAGGGAGCGGAAACACCATATATTTT
once	-	TRBV11-1	TRBJ1-1	CASSTGNTEAFF	TGTGCCAGCAGCACCGGGAACACTGAAGCTTTCTTT
-	-	TRBV10-1	TRBJ2-3	CASSVVAASTDTQYF	TGCGCCAGCAGTGTCGTAGCAGCTAGCACAGATACGCAGTATTTT
-	TRBD1	TRBV4-1	TRBJ1-5	CASRGGGTNQPQHF	TGCGCCAGCAGAGGGGGCGGAACGAATCAGCCCCAGCATTTT
-	-	TRBV7-5	TRBJ2-3	CVRSLARTVYSGRAGTDTQYF	TGTGTCAGAAGCTTAGCGCGGACAGTCTATAGCGGGAGGGCCGGCACAGATACGCAGTATTTT
once	-	TRBV10-3	TRBJ2-7	CASGGGAYEQYF	TGTGCCAGCGGCGGAGGTGCCTACGAGCAGTACTTC
-	-	TRBV5-6	TRBJ1-4	CASSLVSLNEKLFF	TGTGCCAGCAGCTTGGTGTCGCTAAACGAAAAACTGTTTTTT
-	-	TRBV2	TRBJ1-5	CASLRDLRQPQHF	TGTGCCAGCTTGCGGGACCTGAGGCAGCCCCAGCATTTT
-	-	TRBV19	TRBJ2-5	CASSVRGTEQETQYF	TGTGCCAGTAGTGTCCGCGGGACGGAACAAGAGACCCAGTACTTC
-	-	TRBV5-4	TRBJ1-2	CASSPEWGRNGYTF	TGTGCCAGCAGCCCCGAGTGGGGGCGAAATGGCTACACCTTC
-	-	TRBV6-5	TRBJ2-7	CASQRQSSYEQYF	TGTGCCAGCCAGCGGCAGAGCTCCTACGAGCAGTACTTC
-	-	TRBV4-1	TRBJ2-1	CASSQVRGAVSDSYNEQFF	TGCGCCAGCAGCCAAGTTCGGGGAGCAGTGTCTGACTCCTACAATGAGCAGTTCTTC
-	TRBD1	TRBV10-3	TRBJ2-1	CAISSTGTGNYNEQFF	TGTGCCATCAGTAGCACCGGGACAGGTAACTACAATGAGCAGTTCTTC
-	TRBD1	TRBV6-1	TRBJ1-1	CASTQWTGNTEAFF	TGTGCCAGCACTCAGTGGACAGGGAACACTGAAGCTTTCTTT
-	TRBD1	TRBV6-5	TRBJ2-7	CASRTGQGTYEQYF	TGTGCCAGCAGGACGGGACAGGGGACCTACGAGCAGTACTTC
-	TRBD2	TRBV10-3	TRBJ2-3	CAISGGSGGQTDTQYF	TGTGCCATCAGTGGTGGTAGCGGGGGGCAGACAGATACGCAGTATTTT
-	-	TRBV30	TRBJ2-6	CAWSDSVSSGANVLTF	TGTGCCTGGAGTGACTCTGTTAGCTCTGGGGCCAACGTCCTGACTTTC
few	-	TRBV2	TRBJ1-1	CASSVQGSAFF	TGTGCCAGCAGTGTACAGGGATCCGCTTTCTTT
once	-	TRBV20-1	TRBJ2-7	CSVGSSYEQYF	TGCAGTGTTGGGAGCTCCTACGAGCAGTACTTC
-	-	TRBV6-6	TRBJ2-7	CASSSTGSYEQYF	TGTGCCAGCAGTTCTACAGGTTCCTACGAGCAGTACTTC
-	TRBD2	TRBV2	TRBJ2-1	CASSEEAGSSYNEQFF	TGTGCCAGCAGTGAAGAAGCGGGGTCCTCCTACAATGAGCAGTTCTTC
-	TRBD1	TRBV6-6	TRBJ2-5	CASSYSKGQGQETQYF	TGTGCCAGCAGTTACTCGAAGGGACAGGGGCAAGAGACCCAGTACTTC
-	-	TRBV25-1	TRBJ1-1	CASSEYREGGTEAFF	TGTGCCAGCAGTGAATATAGGGAGGGTGGGACTGAAGCTTTCTTT
-	-	TRBV21-1	TRBJ1-4	CASSKCGTECPTNEKLFF	TGTGCCAGCAGCAAATGCGGGACGGAATGTCCAACTAATGAAAAACTGTTTTTT
-	-	TRBV11-2	TRBJ2-2	CASSLMTTGELFF	TGTGCCAGCAGCTTAATGACAACCGGGGAGCTGTTTTTT
once	-	TRBV2	TRBJ2-3	CASSDSSGSADTQYF	TGTGCCAGCAGTGACTCCAGCGGGTCGGCAGATACGCAGTATTTT
-	-	TRBV5-1	TRBJ2-3	CASSLGGADTQYF	TGCGCCAGCAGCTTGGGAGGTGCAGATACGCAGTATTTT
once	TRBD2	TRBV9	TRBJ2-1	CASSVEPQGGSYRNEQFF	TGTGCCAGCAGCGTAGAGCCCCAGGGCGGGAGTTATCGGAATGAGCAGTTCTTC
-	TRBD1	TRBV7-8	TRBJ1-5	CASSLPGTGREQPQHF	TGTGCCAGCAGCCTCCCCGGGACAGGGAGGGAACAGCCCCAGCATTTT
-	TRBD2	TRBV7-9	TRBJ2-5	CASSSSGGVTTQYF	TGTGCCAGCAGCTCTAGCGGGGGAGTGACGACCCAGTACTTC
-	TRBD2	TRBV6-4	TRBJ2-1	CASSPLAGVANEQFF	TGTGCCAGCAGCCCGCTAGCGGGAGTAGCGAATGAGCAGTTCTTC
-	-	TRBV5-4	TRBJ2-7	CASSRQGPLPDEQYF	TGTGCCAGCAGTCGTCAGGGGCCTCTCCCGGACGAGCAGTACTTC
-	TRBD2	TRBV7-9	TRBJ2-3	CASSSGLAGGSDTQYF	TGTGCCAGCAGCTCGGGACTAGCGGGAGGGTCAGATACGCAGTATTTT
-	TRBD1	TRBV30	TRBJ1-2	CAWSVTGGGYTF	TGTGCCTGGAGTGTAACAGGGGGAGGCTACACCTTC
-	TRBD1	TRBV19	TRBJ2-7	CASSMGQSQQYF	TGTGCCAGTAGTATGGGACAGTCTCAGCAGTACTTC
-	TRBD2	TRBV10-2	TRBJ2-3	CASRPAGPNTDTQYF	TGCGCCAGCAGACCAGCGGGGCCGAACACAGATACGCAGTATTTT
few	TRBD2	TRBV9	TRBJ2-7	CASSVDASGYEQYF	TGTGCCAGCAGCGTAGATGCTAGCGGCTACGAGCAGTACTTC
-	-	TRBV6-6	TRBJ1-3	CASFPRETGNTIYF	TGTGCCAGCTTTCCCAGGGAAACTGGAAACACCATATATTTT
once	-	TRBV7-9	TRBJ1-1	CASSLNPPGTEAFF	TGTGCCAGCAGCTTAAACCCGCCGGGCACTGAAGCTTTCTTT
-	-	TRBV9	TRBJ2-2	CASRRLGELFF	TGTGCCAGCAGGCGCCTCGGGGAGCTGTTTTTT
-	-	TRBV6-5	TRBJ2-7	CASSRTELLYEQYF	TGTGCCAGCAGTCGGACAGAACTCCTATACGAGCAGTACTTC
-	-	TRBV9	TRBJ1-5	CASSVASDSSNQPQHF	TGTGCCAGCAGCGTAGCATCAGACAGTAGCAATCAGCCCCAGCATTTT
once	-	TRBV2	TRBJ2-1	CASRRVREQFF	TGTGCCAGCAGACGCGTGCGTGAGCAGTTCTTC
-	-	TRBV19	TRBJ1-5	CASRPQLGAGHSNQPQHF	TGTGCCAGTAGACCACAACTGGGGGCAGGGCATAGCAATCAGCCCCAGCATTTT
-	-	TRBV15	TRBJ1-4	CATKREPVPNEKLFF	TGTGCCACCAAGAGGGAGCCCGTTCCTAATGAAAAACTGTTTTTT
-	-	TRBV28	TRBJ2-2	CASSFRGPVTGELFF	TGTGCCAGCAGTTTTAGAGGGCCGGTCACCGGGGAGCTGTTTTTT
-	-	TRBV6-5	TRBJ1-5	CASSYSAGNQPQHF	TGTGCCAGCAGTTACTCGGCAGGCAATCAGCCCCAGCATTTT